This entry describes one T cell receptor beta chain. No antigen is known for it. The record has no base qualities; no much larger clone is one base away. The data are from a study of blood T cell repertoires in COVID-19 (dated by TCRdb to about 2020). Concerning the study at large: Samples from collaborators originated in the United States, Italy and Spain and spanned both the acute and convalescent phases of COVID-19. The sample metadata nearly always contained a de-identified subject ID, COVID-19 status, age in years and sex. HLA class I and class II types, where available, came from metadata supplied by the sample provider rather than from assay-based typing. Deeply sampled blood TCRbeta repertoires from subjects exposed to, actively infected with, or recovered from COVID-19 were included in the dataset. The repertoires were released in a freely available public database meant as a resource for research on the immune response to SARS-CoV-2. The prospective study material was composed of cDNA or gDNA derived from T cells, B-cell-depleted T cells, or PBMCs. The samples were drawn from the first 160 participants of the ongoing ImmuneRACE study and from more than 1,000 subjects provided by 6 global collaborators. Findings and caveats that apply to the study as a whole: The amount of clinical and demographic metadata varied by source and participant and was provided uncurated.

The cysteine opens and the phenylalanine closes a CDR3 of 12 amino acids. The kept DNA is CDR3 alone, 36 bases in frame from the first base. For CDR1 and CDR2, the germline V gene lists SGHRS and YFSETQ. V and J are trimmed by 5 bases and 5 bases, and the gene matches miss 2 bases of the junction. The collaborating institutions used their own protocols to collect whole blood in K2EDTA tubes. Collaborator samples were shipped for TCRbeta analysis as frozen whole blood, isolated PBMCs, or DNA extracted from either sample type. TCRbeta CDR3 regions were amplified from genomic DNA by means of the immunoSEQ Assay, a bias-controlled multiplex PCR. The study's own analysis went as follows. Nucleated cell counts per sample were estimated from amplification of reference gene primers within the assay. To quantify the absolute abundance of each unique TCRbeta CDR3 rearrangement, sequence reads were collapsed and filtered. For each sample, productive Simpson clonality was calculated as the square root of Simpson's diversity index across productive rearrangements. What TCRdb holds here is the immuneACCESS table cut down to in-frame rearrangements. Part of the clones is not present; checked against another copy, under half of the missing clones reflect an unresolved V gene, and the others are unexplained. Clone size and the V and J calls come from that table; the DNA yielded D and trimming. Here the sample has 75,000 or so clones; roughly 86% occur a single time. Of the sample, 25% to 35% is held by the ten largest clones.

The rearranged segments are TRBV5-1 and TRBJ2-5; the junction holds 8 bases that match TRBD1. The source is a man between 50 and 59 years old with acute or convalescent COVID-19. The sequenced sample was peripheral blood. The bases are TGCGCCAGCAGTGGACAGGGCGAGACCCAGTACTTC. This encodes CASSGQGETQYF. The entire variable domain, with the stretches around the CDR3 drawn from the reference TRBV5-1 and TRBJ2-5 proteins, is KAGVTQTPRYLIKTRGQQVTLSCSPISGHRSVSWYQQTPGQGLQFLFEYFSETQRNKGNFPGRFSGRQFSNSRSEMNVSTLELGDSALYLCASSGQGETQYFGPGTRLLVL.